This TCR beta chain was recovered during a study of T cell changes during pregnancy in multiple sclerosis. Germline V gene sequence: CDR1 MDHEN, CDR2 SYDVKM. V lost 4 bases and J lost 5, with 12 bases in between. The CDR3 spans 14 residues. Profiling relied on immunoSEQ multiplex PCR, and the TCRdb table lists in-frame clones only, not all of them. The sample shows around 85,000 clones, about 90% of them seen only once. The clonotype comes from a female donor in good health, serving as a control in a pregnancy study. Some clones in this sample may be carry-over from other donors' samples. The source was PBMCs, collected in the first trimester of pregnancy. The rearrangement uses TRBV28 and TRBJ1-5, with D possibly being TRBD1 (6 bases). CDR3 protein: CASSSGVRYQPQHF. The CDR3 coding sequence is TGTGCCAGCAGTTCAGGGGTCCGGTATCAGCCCCAGCATTTT. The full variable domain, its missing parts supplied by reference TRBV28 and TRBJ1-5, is DVKVTQSSRYLVKRTGEKVFLECVQDMDHENMFWYRQDPGLGLRLIYFSYDVKMKEKGDIPEGYSVSREKKERFSLILESASTNQTSMYLCASSSGVRYQPQHFGDGTRLSIL.